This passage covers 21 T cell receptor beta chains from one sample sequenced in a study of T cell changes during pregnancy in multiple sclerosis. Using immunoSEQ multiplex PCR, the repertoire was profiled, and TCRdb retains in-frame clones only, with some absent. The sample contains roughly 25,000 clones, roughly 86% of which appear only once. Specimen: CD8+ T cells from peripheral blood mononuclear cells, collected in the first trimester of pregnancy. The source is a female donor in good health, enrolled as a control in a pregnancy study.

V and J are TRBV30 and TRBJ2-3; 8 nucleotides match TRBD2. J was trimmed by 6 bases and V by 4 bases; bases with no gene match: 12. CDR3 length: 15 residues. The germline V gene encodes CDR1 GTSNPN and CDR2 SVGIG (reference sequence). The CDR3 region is CAWTPRGGEWDTQYF. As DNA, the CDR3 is TGTGCCTGGACCCCACGGGGGGGAGAATGGGATACGCAGTATTTT.

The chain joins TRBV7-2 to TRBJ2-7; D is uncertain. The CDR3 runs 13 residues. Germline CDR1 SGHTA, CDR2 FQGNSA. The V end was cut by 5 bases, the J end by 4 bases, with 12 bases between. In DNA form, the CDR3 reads TGTGCCAGCAGCGCCTTTTCGGGTTACGAGCAGTACTTC. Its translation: CASSAFSGYEQYF.

The CDR3 DNA reads as TGTGCCAGCAGTTTATCATCGGCTACCGGGACTAGCGAGAGCTCCTACAATGAGCAGTTCTTC. It codes for CASSLSSATGTSESSYNEQFF. The chain has TRBV28 and TRBJ2-1; TRBD2 matches 10 bases. The CDR3 sequence is 21 residues long. Germline V gene lookup returns CDR1 MDHEN and CDR2 SYDVKM. With 1 base clipped from V and 0 bases from J, the junction kept 15 bases outside the gene matches.

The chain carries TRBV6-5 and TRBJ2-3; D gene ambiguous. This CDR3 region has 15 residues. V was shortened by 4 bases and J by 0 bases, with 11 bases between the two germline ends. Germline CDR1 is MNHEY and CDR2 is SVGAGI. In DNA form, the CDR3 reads TGTGCCAGCAGTTTCCGACAATCAAGCACAGATACGCAGTATTTT. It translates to CASSFRQSSTDTQYF.

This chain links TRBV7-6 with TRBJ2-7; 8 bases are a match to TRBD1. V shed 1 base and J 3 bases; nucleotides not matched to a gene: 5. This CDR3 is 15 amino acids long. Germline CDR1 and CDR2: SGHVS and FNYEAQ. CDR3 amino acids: CASSLERTGFYEQYF. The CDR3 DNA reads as TGTGCCAGCAGCTTAGAAAGGACAGGGTTCTACGAGCAGTACTTC.

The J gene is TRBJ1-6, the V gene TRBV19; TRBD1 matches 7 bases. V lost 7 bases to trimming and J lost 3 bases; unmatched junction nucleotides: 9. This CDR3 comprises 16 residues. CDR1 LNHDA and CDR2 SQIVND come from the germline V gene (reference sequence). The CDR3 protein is CASTPRQGDYNSPLHF. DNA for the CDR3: TGTGCCAGTACCCCCCGACAGGGCGACTATAATTCACCCCTCCACTTT.

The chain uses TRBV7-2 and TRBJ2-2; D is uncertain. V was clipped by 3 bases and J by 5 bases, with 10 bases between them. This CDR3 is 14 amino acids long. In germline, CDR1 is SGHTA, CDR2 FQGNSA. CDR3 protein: CASSFRSGTGELFF. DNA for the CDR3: TGTGCCAGCAGCTTTAGGTCGGGTACCGGGGAGCTGTTTTTT.

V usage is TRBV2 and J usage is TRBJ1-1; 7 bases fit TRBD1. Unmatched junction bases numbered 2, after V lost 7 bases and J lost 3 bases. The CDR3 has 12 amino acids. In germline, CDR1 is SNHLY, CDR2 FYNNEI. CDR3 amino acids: CASMTGHTEAFF. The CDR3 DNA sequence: TGTGCCAGCATGACAGGGCACACTGAAGCTTTCTTT.

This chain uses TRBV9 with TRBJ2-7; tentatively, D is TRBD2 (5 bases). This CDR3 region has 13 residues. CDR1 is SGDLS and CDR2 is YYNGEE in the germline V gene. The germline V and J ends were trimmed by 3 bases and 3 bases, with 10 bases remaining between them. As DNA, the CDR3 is TGTGCCAGCAGCGCCGGACTTCACTACGAGCAGTACTTC. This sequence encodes CASSAGLHYEQYF.

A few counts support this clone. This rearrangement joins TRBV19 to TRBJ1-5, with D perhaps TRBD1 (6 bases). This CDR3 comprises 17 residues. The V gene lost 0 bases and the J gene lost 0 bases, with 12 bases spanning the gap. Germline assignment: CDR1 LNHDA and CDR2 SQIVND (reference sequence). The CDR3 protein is CASSIDQRTVSNQPQHF. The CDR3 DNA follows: TGTGCCAGTAGTATAGATCAGCGGACAGTTAGCAATCAGCCCCAGCATTTT. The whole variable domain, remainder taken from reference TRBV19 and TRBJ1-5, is DGGITQSPKYLFRKEGQNVTLSCEQNLNHDAMYWYRQDPGQGLRLIYYSQIVNDFQKGDIAEGYSVSREKKESFPLTVTSAQKNPTAFYLCASSIDQRTVSNQPQHFGDGTRLSIL.

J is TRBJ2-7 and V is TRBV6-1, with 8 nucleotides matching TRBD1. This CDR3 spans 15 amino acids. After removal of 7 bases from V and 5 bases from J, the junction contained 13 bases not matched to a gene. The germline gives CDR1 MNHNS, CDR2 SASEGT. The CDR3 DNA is TGTGCCAGCACCCCCCAGGACAGGGTAAGAAACGAGCAGTACTTC. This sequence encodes CASTPQDRVRNEQYF.

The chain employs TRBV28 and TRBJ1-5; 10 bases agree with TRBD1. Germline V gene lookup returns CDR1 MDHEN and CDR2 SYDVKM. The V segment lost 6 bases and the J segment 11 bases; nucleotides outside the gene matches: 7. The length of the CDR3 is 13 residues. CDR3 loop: CASRGQGLLAQHF. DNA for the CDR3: TGTGCCAGCAGGGGACAGGGGCTGTTGGCCCAGCATTTT.

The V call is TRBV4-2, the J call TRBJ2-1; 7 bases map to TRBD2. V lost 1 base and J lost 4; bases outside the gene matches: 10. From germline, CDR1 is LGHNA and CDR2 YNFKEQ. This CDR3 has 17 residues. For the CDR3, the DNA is TGTGCCAGCAGCCAAGTAGGCGGGAGCTCGTCGTACAATGAGCAGTTCTTC. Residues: CASSQVGGSSSYNEQFF.

The CDR3 spells CASSQEGIEDYGYTF. CDR3 nucleotides: TGCGCCAGCAGCCAGGAGGGGATTGAGGACTATGGCTACACCTTC. The V gene is TRBV4-1, the J gene TRBJ1-2, with D perhaps matching TRBD1 (5 bases). V lost 3 bases, J lost 3 bases, and 14 bases lay in between. The CDR3 has 15 amino acids. Germline V gene sequence: CDR1 MGHRA, CDR2 YSYEKL.

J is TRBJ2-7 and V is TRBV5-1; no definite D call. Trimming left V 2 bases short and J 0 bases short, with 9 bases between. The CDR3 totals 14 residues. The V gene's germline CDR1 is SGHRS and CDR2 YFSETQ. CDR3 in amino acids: CASSFSFSSYEQYF. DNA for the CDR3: TGCGCCAGCAGCTTCAGTTTCAGCTCCTACGAGCAGTACTTC.

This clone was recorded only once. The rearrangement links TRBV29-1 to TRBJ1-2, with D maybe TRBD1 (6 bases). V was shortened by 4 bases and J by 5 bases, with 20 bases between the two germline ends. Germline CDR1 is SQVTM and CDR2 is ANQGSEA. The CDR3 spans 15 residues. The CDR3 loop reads CSVGVPVRGGYGYTF. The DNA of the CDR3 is TGCAGCGTTGGGGTACCGGTGAGAGGGGGATATGGCTACACCTTC.

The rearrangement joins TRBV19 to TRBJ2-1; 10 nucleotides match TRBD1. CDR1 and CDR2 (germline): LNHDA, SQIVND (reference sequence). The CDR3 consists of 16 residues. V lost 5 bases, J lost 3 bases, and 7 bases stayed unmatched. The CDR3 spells CASSPTGGGNYNEQFF. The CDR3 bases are TGTGCCAGTAGTCCGACAGGGGGCGGGAACTACAATGAGCAGTTCTTC.

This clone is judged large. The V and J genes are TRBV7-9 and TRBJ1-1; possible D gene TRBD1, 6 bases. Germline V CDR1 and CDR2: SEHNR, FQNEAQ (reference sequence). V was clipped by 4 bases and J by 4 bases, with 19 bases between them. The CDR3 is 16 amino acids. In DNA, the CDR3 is TGTGCCAGCAGCTCGTCCCTCAGGGGTGGAGGCACTGAAGCTTTCTTT. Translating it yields CASSSSLRGGGTEAFF.

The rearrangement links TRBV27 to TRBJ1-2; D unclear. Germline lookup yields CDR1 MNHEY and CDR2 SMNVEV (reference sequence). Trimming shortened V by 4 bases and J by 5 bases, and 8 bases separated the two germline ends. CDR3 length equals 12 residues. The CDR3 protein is CASSSFGYGYTF. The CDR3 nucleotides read TGTGCCAGCAGTTCTTTCGGGTATGGCTACACCTTC.

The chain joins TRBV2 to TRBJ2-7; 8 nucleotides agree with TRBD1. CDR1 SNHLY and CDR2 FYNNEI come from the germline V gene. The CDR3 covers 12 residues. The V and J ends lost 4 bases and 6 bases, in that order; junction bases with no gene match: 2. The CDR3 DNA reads TGTGCCAGCAGTGCCAGGGGGCTCGAGCAGTACTTC. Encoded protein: CASSARGLEQYF.

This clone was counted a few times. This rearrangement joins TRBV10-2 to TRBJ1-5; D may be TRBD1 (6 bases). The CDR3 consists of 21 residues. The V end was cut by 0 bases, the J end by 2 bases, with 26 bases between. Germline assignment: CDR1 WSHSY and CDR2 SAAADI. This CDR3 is CASSESASGGRISRGNQPQHF. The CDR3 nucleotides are TGCGCCAGCAGTGAGTCCGCAAGCGGGGGCAGGATAAGTCGCGGCAATCAGCCCCAGCATTTT.